Below are 14 T cell receptor beta chains sequenced from a single sample in a study of blood T cell repertoires in COVID-19. Sequencing used immunoSEQ multiplex PCR; TCRdb keeps in-frame clones, though not all of them. This table holds roughly 400,000 clones, approximately 91% found once. Sample: PBMCs or T cells enriched from blood (not recorded which). These receptors all come from a woman aged 40-49 years with acute COVID-19.

CDR3 loop: CASNRGDRNQPQHF. In nucleotides, the CDR3 is TGTGCCAGCAATCGAGGAGACAGAAATCAGCCCCAGCATTTT. V and J are TRBV2 and TRBJ1-5; D might be TRBD1 (5 bases). V dropped 7 bases and J dropped 4 bases, with 14 bases sitting between them. This CDR3 comprises 14 residues. Per germline, CDR1 SNHLY and CDR2 FYNNEI.

This chain links TRBV5-4 with TRBJ2-7; 8 nucleotides match TRBD2. J was trimmed by 3 bases and V by 0 bases; bases with no gene match: 5. The CDR3 runs 15 residues. Germline loops: CDR1 SGHNT, CDR2 YYREEE (reference sequence). The CDR3 here is CASSLGLAGIYEQYF. As DNA, the CDR3 is TGTGCCAGCAGCTTGGGGCTAGCGGGCATCTACGAGCAGTACTTC.

The chain employs TRBV20-1 and TRBJ1-4; D remains unclear. Trimming shortened V by 6 bases and J by 8 bases, and 10 bases separated the two germline ends. CDR3 length equals 11 residues. The V gene's germline CDR1 is DFQATT and CDR2 SNEGSKA (reference sequence). CDR3: CSAKSVEKLFF. The CDR3 DNA reads as TGCAGTGCAAAGAGCGTCGAAAAACTGTTTTTT.

The V and J genes are TRBV19 and TRBJ2-1; 12 bases agree with TRBD2. Germline CDR1 is LNHDA and CDR2 is SQIVND (reference sequence). J was trimmed by 2 bases and V by 5 bases; bases with no gene match: 13. The CDR3 extends over 19 amino acids. CDR3 nucleotide sequence: TGTGCCAGTAGTTCCCGACTAGCGGGGGCGATTCTCACCTACAATGAGCAGTTCTTC. Protein sequence: CASSSRLAGAILTYNEQFF.

The V call is TRBV18, the J call TRBJ2-3; a possible D gene is TRBD1 (6 bases). CDR3 length equals 14 residues. Germline CDR1 KGHSH, CDR2 LQKENI. The V and J ends lost 3 bases and 5 bases respectively, with 12 bases between them. CDR3 coding DNA: TGTGCCAGCTCACCCCCCACCAGGGGAGATACGCAGTATTTT. Translating it yields CASSPPTRGDTQYF.

The rearrangement links TRBV27 to TRBJ2-5, with D tentatively TRBD1 (6 bases). CDR3 length equals 14 residues. CDR1 MNHEY and CDR2 SMNVEV come from the germline V gene (reference sequence). The ends were cut back, 5 bases at V and 3 bases at J, with 13 bases in the middle. The CDR3 region has the DNA TGTGCCAGCAGTCAGCAGGGGTTTGAAGAGACCCAGTACTTC. The encoded protein is CASSQQGFEETQYF.

The J gene is TRBJ1-5, the V gene TRBV3-1 (or the pseudogene TRBV3-2), with D possibly being TRBD1 (5 bases). The CDR3 consists of 14 residues. V was pared by 0 bases and J by 7 bases, with 10 bases between. Germline CDR1 reads LGHDT; CDR2 reads YNNKEL (reference sequence). The CDR3 DNA sequence: TGTGCCAGCAGCCAAGATTCGGGGGGACAGCCCCAGCATTTT. Encoded protein: CASSQDSGGQPQHF.

This chain connects TRBV28 to TRBJ1-1, with D maybe TRBD1 (5 bases). Germline V gene lookup returns CDR1 MDHEN and CDR2 SYDVKM. Trimming cost V 7 bases and J 6 bases, with 15 bases left between them. There are 13 residues in the CDR3. Here the CDR3 DNA reads TGTGCCAGCATAGACAGTGCTCCTGCTGAAGCTTTCTTT. Amino acids: CASIDSAPAEAFF. Using reference TRBV28 and TRBJ1-1 for the parts outside the CDR3, the full variable domain is DVKVTQSSRYLVKRTGEKVFLECVQDMDHENMFWYRQDPGLGLRLIYFSYDVKMKEKGDIPEGYSVSREKKERFSLILESASTNQTSMYLCASIDSAPAEAFFGQGTRLTVV.

V and J are TRBV9 and TRBJ2-7; 8 bases line up with TRBD2. Germline V gene data show CDR1 as SGDLS and CDR2 as YYNGEE. V lost 4 bases and J lost 7; bases outside the gene matches: 13. This CDR3 contains 15 residues. The DNA for the CDR3 is TGTGCCAGCAGCCCCCCGGGACTAGGGGTTGGGGAGCAGTACTTC. This translates into CASSPPGLGVGEQYF.

V usage is TRBV24-1 and J usage is TRBJ2-2; TRBD1 aligns across 8 bases. Looked up from germline, CDR1 is KGHDR and CDR2 is SFDVKD. The CDR3 sequence is 16 residues long. V was pared by 0 bases and J by 5 bases, with 4 bases of the junction left unmatched. Here the CDR3 DNA reads TGTGCCACCAGTGATTTGCCAGGGGGCTTGACCGGGGAGCTGTTTTTT. Translating gives CATSDLPGGLTGELFF.

This clone was detected only a few times. The chain links TRBV6-6 to TRBJ2-2; 10 bases agree with TRBD1. J was trimmed by 2 bases and V by 6 bases; bases with no gene match: 9. CDR3 length equals 17 residues. Germline V gene data show CDR1 as MNHNY and CDR2 as SVGAGI (reference sequence). The CDR3 sequence: CASRRPGTGENTGELFF. CDR3 DNA: TGTGCCAGCAGACGACCCGGGACAGGGGAAAACACCGGGGAGCTGTTTTTT.

This chain joins TRBV7-9 and TRBJ1-4; 11 positions match TRBD1. The germline gives CDR1 SEHNR, CDR2 FQNEAQ (reference sequence). V trimming: 5 bases; J trimming: 7 bases; junction bases outside the gene matches: 6. The CDR3 has 15 amino acids. The CDR3 loop is CASSPGQGEAEKLFF. The CDR3 DNA is TGTGCCAGCAGCCCGGGACAGGGGGAGGCTGAAAAACTGTTTTTT.

The genes are TRBV7-6 and TRBJ2-7; D gene unclear. CDR3 size: 13 residues. CDR1 is SGHVS and CDR2 is FNYEAQ in the germline V gene. V lost 5 bases and J lost 7, with 15 bases in between. DNA for the CDR3: TGTGCCAGCAGCGTTTCCCTTTTTAGTGAGCAGTACTTC. Translated: CASSVSLFSEQYF.

The chain employs TRBV5-1 and TRBJ2-1, with 9 bases that match TRBD1. V trimming: 4 bases; J trimming: 6 bases; junction bases outside the gene matches: 14. In germline, CDR1 is SGHRS, CDR2 YFSETQ. The CDR3 runs 17 residues. The CDR3 protein is CASSRGQGVHPPNEQFF. The CDR3 DNA follows: TGCGCCAGCAGCAGGGGACAGGGCGTACATCCGCCCAATGAGCAGTTCTTC.